Listed here are 9 T cell receptor beta chains from one sample, sequenced in a study of T cell repertoires in cytomegalovirus infection. TCRdb re-analysed the reads in MiXCR, keeping a single row per CDR3 protein. Found here are a few hundred thousand distinct CDR3 sequences, approximately 17% of them singletons; the top ten hold over 40%. What was sequenced was CD8+ T cells from PBMCs. All receptors derive from a human donor in good health (CMV status not recorded). Some clones in this sample may be carry-over from other donors' samples.

Many counts were recorded for this clonotype. The V call is TRBV11-2, the J call TRBJ2-3; tentatively, D is TRBD2 (6 bases). The CDR3 sequence is 16 residues long. The germline V gene encodes CDR1 SGHAT and CDR2 FQNNGV. The V gene lost 2 bases and the J gene lost 7 bases, with 19 bases spanning the gap. CDR3 DNA: TGTGCCAGCAGCTTAAGTACGGGGGACGTCGTGAATACGCAGTATTTT. It yields the protein CASSLSTGDVVNTQYF.

The chain links TRBV6-4 to TRBJ2-7, with D uncertain. The CDR3 is 13 amino acids. The germline V and J ends were trimmed by 3 bases and 5 bases, with 11 bases remaining between them. Germline values: CDR1 MRHNA, CDR2 SNTAGT. The CDR3 region has the DNA TGTGCCAGCAGTGATGGGGTGGGGAACGAGCAGTACTTC. Residues: CASSDGVGNEQYF.

Many counts were recorded for this clonotype. This chain joins TRBV7-6 and TRBJ2-1; possible D gene TRBD2, 7 bases. Germline V gene sequence: CDR1 SGHVS, CDR2 FNYEAQ. Trimming stripped 3 bases from V and 10 bases from J, with 16 bases between. The CDR3 is 14 residues long. CDR3 nucleotide sequence: TGTGCCAGCAGCTTTGGGGAGGGGGGGTACGAGCAGTTCTTC. This codes for CASSFGEGGYEQFF.

The chain links TRBV20-1 to TRBJ2-2; maybe TRBD1 (5 bases). V lost 3 bases and J lost 0, with 11 bases in between. The CDR3 runs 15 residues. Germline lookup yields CDR1 DFQATT and CDR2 SNEGSKA (reference sequence). CDR3 residues: CSARQGPANTGELFF. DNA for the CDR3: TGCAGTGCTAGGCAGGGCCCAGCGAACACCGGGGAGCTGTTTTTT.

In DNA, the CDR3 is TGCAGTGCTAGAGATCGGAGTGGCGGGGGTAGTGATACGCAGTATTTT. Translated, it gives CSARDRSGGGSDTQYF. The chain combines TRBV20-1 with TRBJ2-3, with TRBD2 matching over 7 bases. Germline V lookup: CDR1 DFQATT, CDR2 SNEGSKA (reference sequence). Losses at the gene ends were 0 bases for V and 6 bases for J; bases not matched to a gene: 12. The CDR3 is 16 residues long.

This clonotype was observed at least ten times. The J gene is TRBJ1-1, the V gene TRBV7-8; D is unresolved. This CDR3 has 14 residues. CDR1 SGHVS and CDR2 FQNEAQ come from the germline V gene. V lost 8 bases and J 4 bases, leaving 17 bases between the germline ends. The CDR3 sequence is CASRSGVGGTEAFF. In DNA, the CDR3 is TGTGCCAGCCGAAGTGGGGTCGGCGGCACTGAAGCTTTCTTT.

This chain uses TRBV5-1 with TRBJ2-5; D is unresolved. CDR1 is SGHRS, CDR2 YFSETQ, per germline. The CDR3 is made up of 15 amino acids. V was cut by 0 bases and J by 1 base, with 10 bases left in between. The CDR3, as DNA: TGCGCCAGCAGCTTGGCCGAAAATACCCAAGAGACCCAGTACTTC. It is translated as CASSLAENTQETQYF. The full variable domain, with the rest looked up from reference TRBV5-1 and TRBJ2-5, is KAGVTQTPRYLIKTRGQQVTLSCSPISGHRSVSWYQQTPGQGLQFLFEYFSETQRNKGNFPGRFSGRQFSNSRSEMNVSTLELGDSALYLCASSLAENTQETQYFGPGTRLLVL.

The rearrangement uses TRBV29-1 and TRBJ2-7; a possible D gene is TRBD1 (5 bases). CDR3 length equals 12 residues. Trimming pared 4 bases from V and 3 bases from J, leaving 10 bases between. Germline V gene sequence: CDR1 SQVTM, CDR2 ANQGSEA. The CDR3 loop reads CSVATEGYEQYF. In DNA, the CDR3 is TGCAGCGTTGCGACAGAAGGCTACGAGCAGTACTTC.

This sequence joins TRBV28 and TRBJ1-1, with D uncertain. V lost 3 bases and J lost 4, with 9 bases in between. CDR1 is MDHEN, CDR2 SYDVKM, per germline. The CDR3 has 13 amino acids. CDR3 coding DNA: TGTGCCAGCAGTTTCGGACTAACCACTGAAGCTTTCTTT. Translating gives CASSFGLTTEAFF.